Following are 21 T cell receptor beta chains from one sample sequenced in a study of blood T cell repertoires in COVID-19. Some clones are missing from TCRdb's copy, which holds only in-frame ones; the method was immunoSEQ multiplex PCR. Here the sample spans roughly 70,000 clones, 80% to 95% being singletons. Sequencing input: peripheral blood. The receptors were gathered from a man aged 45-65 years with COVID-19, enrolled during active disease.

The chain recombines TRBV28 with TRBJ2-7; TRBD2 agrees at 10 bases. The CDR3 loop spans 15 amino acids. V lost 2 bases to trimming and J lost 0 bases; unmatched junction nucleotides: 1. Germline V gives CDR1 MDHEN, CDR2 SYDVKM. CDR3: CASSLRTSGSYEQYF. The CDR3 DNA reads TGTGCCAGCAGTTTAAGGACTAGCGGCTCCTACGAGCAGTACTTC.

This clone was picked up one time. The J gene is TRBJ2-1, the V gene TRBV30; 12 bases agree with TRBD1. With V trimmed by 2 bases and J by 7 bases, 6 bases remained unmatched. CDR3 size: 15 residues. From germline, CDR1 is GTSNPN and CDR2 SVGIG (reference sequence). CDR3 sequence: CAWSPGQGAGNEQFF. For the CDR3, the DNA is TGTGCCTGGAGTCCGGGACAGGGGGCGGGTAATGAGCAGTTCTTC.

The chain has TRBV7-2 and TRBJ2-5; 9 positions agree with TRBD2. This CDR3 contains 16 residues. CDR1 is SGHTA, CDR2 FQGNSA, per germline. Trimming removed 3 bases from V and 5 bases from J; junction bases left unmatched: 10. CDR3 in amino acids: CASSFSGTSFGETQYF. CDR3 coding DNA: TGTGCCAGCAGCTTTTCCGGGACTAGCTTCGGCGAGACCCAGTACTTC.

This chain joins TRBV7-2 and TRBJ2-1; tentatively, D is TRBD1 (6 bases). CDR3 length: 16 residues. Trimming removed 5 bases at V and 4 bases at J, with 18 bases between. Germline V gives CDR1 SGHTA, CDR2 FQGNSA. The CDR3 coding sequence is TGTGCCAGCAGCCCCGGAGATGGACAGAATTACAATGAGCAGTTCTTC. Translation: CASSPGDGQNYNEQFF. The whole variable domain, filled in from reference TRBV7-2 and TRBJ2-1, reads GAGVSQSPSNKVTEKGKDVELRCDPISGHTALYWYRQSLGQGLEFLIYFQGNSAPDKSGLPSDRFSAERTGGSVSTLTIQRTQQEDSAVYLCASSPGDGQNYNEQFFGPGTRLTVL.

V is TRBV5-1 and J is TRBJ2-1; 9 bases line up with TRBD2. CDR1 SGHRS and CDR2 YFSETQ come from the germline V gene. The CDR3 is 15 residues long. With V trimmed by 4 bases and J by 6 bases, 8 bases remained unmatched. CDR3 region: CASSQAGGPINEQFF. In nucleotides, the CDR3 is TGCGCCAGCAGCCAAGCGGGAGGTCCCATCAATGAGCAGTTCTTC.

The chain uses TRBV21-1 and TRBJ2-7; the D call in the table, TRBD1, was not verified against the DNA. TRBV21-1 is reported as a pseudogene. This CDR3 has 15 amino acids. In DNA, the CDR3 is TGTGCCAGCAGCCTCCCGAGGACAGGTCTTTACGAGCAGTACTTC. It yields the protein CASSLPRTGLYEQYF.

A note on this clone: The junction does not match germline at one end; this may be a read error. The J gene is TRBJ1-6, the V gene TRBV20-1, with D possibly being TRBD1 (5 bases). CDR1 is DFQATT, CDR2 SNEGSKA, per germline (reference sequence). CDR3 size: 10 residues. CDR3 nucleotides: TGTGCTGGGGCAGCCGGTCCCCTCCACTTT. As protein: CAGAAGPLHF.

This rearrangement joins TRBV6-2 or TRBV6-3 to TRBJ2-7, with TRBD2 identical over 9 bases. This CDR3 is built from 16 residues. Germline-derived CDR1 and CDR2 are MNHEY and SVGEGT. V dropped 2 bases and J dropped 2; count of bases not matched to a gene: 7. Here the CDR3 DNA reads TGTGCCAGCAGTTACGCGAGCGGGAGGCCGACCTACGAGCAGTACTTC. Its translation: CASSYASGRPTYEQYF.

The chain employs TRBV11-3 and TRBJ2-1; no definite D call. This CDR3 region has 14 residues. CDR1 and CDR2 (germline): SGHNT, YENEEA. V was cut by 6 bases and J by 5 bases, with 14 bases left in between. The CDR3 DNA follows: TGTGCCAGCAGTCAAGCCCCAAATAACAATGAGCAGTTCTTC. It encodes CASSQAPNNNEQFF.

The rearrangement links TRBV5-1 to TRBJ2-3; TRBD2 matches 7 bases. CDR1 and CDR2 from the germline V gene are SGHRS and YFSETQ. Trimming removed 3 bases from V and 8 bases from J; junction bases left unmatched: 3. CDR3 length: 12 amino acids. The CDR3 coding sequence is TGCGCCAGCAGCTGGACGGGAGGTACGCAGTATTTT. Translated, it gives CASSWTGGTQYF.

This chain uses TRBV18 with TRBJ1-6, with TRBD1 identical over 8 bases. The CDR3 is made up of 14 amino acids. CDR1 is KGHSH, CDR2 LQKENI, per germline. Trimming at V came to 8 bases and at J to 11 bases, leaving 11 bases not matched to a gene. CDR3 DNA sequence: TGTGCCAGCGATGTCGGACAGGGATTTCCACCCCTCCACTTT. This gives the protein CASDVGQGFPPLHF.

V and J are TRBV5-4 and TRBJ2-5; D is uncertain. V was shortened by 3 bases and J by 2 bases, with 2 bases between the two germline ends. Germline CDR1 SGHNT, CDR2 YYREEE (reference sequence). The CDR3 length is 11 residues. The chain's CDR3 is CASSSQETQYF. CDR3 bases: TGTGCCAGCAGCTCACAAGAGACCCAGTACTTC.

This chain links TRBV29-1 with TRBJ1-1; D is unresolved. Germline V lookup: CDR1 SQVTM, CDR2 ANQGSEA. The CDR3 runs to 13 residues. V lost 5 bases and J 3 bases, leaving 13 bases between the germline ends. CDR3 nucleotide sequence: TGCAGCGTTTCACAGTTACCCTACACTGAAGCTTTCTTT. It encodes CSVSQLPYTEAFF.

V and J are TRBV5-1 and TRBJ2-5; 8 bases match TRBD2. The CDR3 covers 13 residues. Germline trimming cut 6 bases from V and 1 base from J; bases unmatched to any gene: 2. The germline V gene encodes CDR1 SGHRS and CDR2 YFSETQ. As DNA, the CDR3 is TGCGCCAGCACCCGGGAGGGCCAAGAGACCCAGTACTTC. As protein: CASTREGQETQYF.

Only a few counts were recorded for this clone. The CDR3 DNA reads TGTGCCAGCAGCGCATCAGCTGACAGGCTCCATACGCAGTATTTT. It codes for CASSASADRLHTQYF. This chain connects TRBV9 to TRBJ2-3, with D perhaps matching TRBD1 (6 bases). The V end was cut by 3 bases, the J end by 7 bases, with 18 bases between. Germline CDR1 and CDR2: SGDLS and YYNGEE. The CDR3 totals 15 residues.

The chain joins TRBV29-1 to TRBJ2-1; the match to TRBD1 covers 8 bases. The V gene's germline CDR1 is SQVTM and CDR2 ANQGSEA. The CDR3 contains 14 residues. Losses at the gene ends were 3 bases for V and 7 bases for J; bases not matched to a gene: 8. The CDR3 region is CSVDGQGAWNEQFF. The CDR3 bases are TGCAGCGTTGACGGGCAGGGGGCGTGGAATGAGCAGTTCTTC.

V and J are TRBV10-1 and TRBJ2-3; 9 nucleotides match TRBD2. Germline V gives CDR1 WNHNN, CDR2 SYGVQD (reference sequence). CDR3 length: 13 residues. V dropped 3 bases and J dropped 9; count of bases not matched to a gene: 4. The CDR3, as DNA: TGCGCCAGCAGTGAAGGAGGGACTAGCACGCAGTATTTT. Encoded protein: CASSEGGTSTQYF.

The chain combines TRBV29-1 with TRBJ2-6, with D hard to call. CDR3 size: 14 residues. The V gene lost 6 bases and the J gene lost 0 bases, with 9 bases spanning the gap. Germline V gene lookup returns CDR1 SQVTM and CDR2 ANQGSEA. This CDR3 reads CSVGSSSGANVLTF. CDR3 DNA: TGCAGCGTGGGTTCTAGCTCTGGGGCCAACGTCCTGACTTTC.

The chain uses TRBV7-2 and TRBJ1-3; D gene ambiguous. Trimming shortened V by 2 bases and J by 4 bases, and 9 bases separated the two germline ends. CDR3 size: 14 residues. Germline assignment: CDR1 SGHTA and CDR2 FQGNSA. The DNA for the CDR3 is TGTGCCAGCAGCTTATACGGTGCCGGAAACACCATATATTTT. Protein product: CASSLYGAGNTIYF.

The chain joins TRBV7-2 to TRBJ2-5; a possible D gene is TRBD2 (6 bases). From germline, CDR1 is SGHTA and CDR2 FQGNSA. The CDR3 runs 15 residues. V was cut by 2 bases and J by 2 bases, with 12 bases left in between. The CDR3 spells CASSLYAGKQETQYF. CDR3 nucleotides: TGTGCCAGCAGCTTATATGCGGGAAAACAAGAGACCCAGTACTTC.

V and J are TRBV10-3 and TRBJ1-6, with 9 bases fitting TRBD1. Germline trimming cut 4 bases from V and 5 bases from J; bases unmatched to any gene: 9. The CDR3 totals 17 residues. Germline V gene data show CDR1 as ENHRY and CDR2 as SYGVKD. The CDR3 DNA follows: TGTGCCATCAGTGCAAAACAGGGGGCCCGCGATAATTCACCCCTCCACTTT. This translates into CAISAKQGARDNSPLHF.